This passage covers 18 T cell receptor beta chains from one sample sequenced in a study of graft-versus-host responses after intestinal transplantation. Measured with immunoSEQ multiplex PCR; TCRdb has only the in-frame clones, and not every one. The sample contains 13,000 to 15,000 clones, about 36% of which appear only once. The sequencing used alloreactive CD4+ T cells from a mixed lymphocyte reaction culture, collected before intestinal transplant. As for subset: CFSE-low proliferating T cells sorted from roughly six-day pre-transplant mixed lymphocyte reaction (GvH or HvG direction). The receptors were sampled from a human patient who received an intestinal transplant.

This chain joins TRBV6-5 and TRBJ2-7; 10 bases match TRBD1. V was clipped by 6 bases and J by 7 bases; unmatched bases: 9. From germline, CDR1 is MNHEY and CDR2 SVGAGI. CDR3 length: 14 residues. The CDR3 sequence is CASRNRQGAREQYF. The CDR3 nucleotides are TGTGCCAGCAGAAATCGACAGGGGGCGCGGGAGCAGTACTTC.

This clone was detected only a few times. The V call is TRBV30, the J call TRBJ2-6; 8 bases fit TRBD1. The V segment lost 3 bases and the J segment 2 bases; nucleotides outside the gene matches: 9. Germline V lookup: CDR1 GTSNPN, CDR2 SVGIG (reference sequence). The CDR3 has 17 amino acids. In DNA form, the CDR3 reads TGTGCCTGGAGGGCGAGACAGGGGTCCCCTGGGGCCAACGTCCTGACTTTC. This translates into CAWRARQGSPGANVLTF.

This clone has a handful of counts. The gene calls are TRBV19 and TRBJ1-6, with TRBD1 identical over 10 bases. The length of the CDR3 is 15 residues. V lost 5 bases and J lost 9; bases outside the gene matches: 7. Germline-derived CDR1 and CDR2 are LNHDA and SQIVND (reference sequence). CDR3 sequence (DNA): TGTGCCAGTAGTGTGATTGGACAGGGGGGTTCACCCCTCCACTTT. This codes for CASSVIGQGGSPLHF.

This rearrangement joins TRBV27 to TRBJ1-2; D unclear. Germline values: CDR1 MNHEY, CDR2 SMNVEV (reference sequence). This CDR3 is 13 amino acids long. V lost 1 base and J 4 bases, leaving 7 bases between the germline ends. Written as DNA, the CDR3 is TGTGCCAGCAGTTTATTGGGAGGCTATGGCTACACCTTC. Its translation: CASSLLGGYGYTF.

The chain links TRBV6-1 to TRBJ2-1, with 11 bases aligning to TRBD2. The germline V gene has CDR1 MNHNS and CDR2 SASEGT. The CDR3 loop spans 19 amino acids. V lost 4 bases and J lost 7; bases outside the gene matches: 18. The DNA of the CDR3 is TGTGCCAGCAGTGTTAGAATCGGGACTAGCGGTTTTTGGGTTAATGAGCAGTTCTTC. Translating it yields CASSVRIGTSGFWVNEQFF.

Judged by abundance, this clone is medium-sized. The chain combines TRBV6-6 with TRBJ1-2, with D possibly being TRBD1 (6 bases). This CDR3 is 14 amino acids long. Germline CDR1 reads MNHNY; CDR2 reads SVGAGI (reference sequence). Deletions cut 6 bases from V and 5 bases from J, with 16 bases between. CDR3 bases: TGTGCCAGCAGGGATCGGGGGGCGCGGTATGGCTACACCTTC. Translation gives CASRDRGARYGYTF.

The chain joins TRBV13 to TRBJ1-2, with TRBD1 matching 7 bases. With 7 bases clipped from V and 1 base from J, the junction kept 6 bases outside the gene matches. This CDR3 contains 14 residues. CDR1 is PRHDT and CDR2 is FYEKMQ in the germline V gene (reference sequence). CDR3 in DNA: TGTGCCAGCACCATGACAGGGCGTAACTATGGCTACACCTTC. Translating it yields CASTMTGRNYGYTF.

The chain has TRBV5-1 and TRBJ2-1; 10 bases line up with TRBD2. The CDR3 length is 20 residues. The V gene's germline CDR1 is SGHRS and CDR2 YFSETQ. The junction had 20 bases not matched to a gene; V was cut back by 0 bases and J by 8 bases. DNA of the CDR3: TGCGCCAGCAGCTTGGCTGCTACTAGCGGGGCAACAATCTCGGGGTATGAGCAGTTCTTC. Translated, it gives CASSLAATSGATISGYEQFF.

CDR3 sequence reads: CASSFLQGLQNTEAFF. CDR3 nucleotide sequence: TGTGCCAGCAGTTTCCTACAGGGGCTCCAGAACACTGAAGCTTTCTTT. The chain joins TRBV6-6 to TRBJ1-1; 7 bases align to TRBD1. CDR1 MNHNY and CDR2 SVGAGI come from the germline V gene (reference sequence). CDR3 size: 16 residues. After removal of 4 bases from V and 1 base from J, the junction contained 9 bases not matched to a gene.

In its sample, this clone was seen a few times. The chain employs TRBV29-1 and TRBJ2-3; tentatively, D is TRBD1 (5 bases). The germline V and J ends were trimmed by 4 bases and 1 base, with 9 bases remaining between them. Germline-derived CDR1 and CDR2 are SQVTM and ANQGSEA. The CDR3 totals 13 residues. The CDR3 reads CSVALQGTDTQYF. CDR3 DNA: TGCAGCGTTGCCCTACAGGGCACAGATACGCAGTATTTT.

V usage is TRBV21-1 and J usage is TRBJ2-5; the table's D call of TRBD1 was not tested on the DNA. TRBV21-1 is a listed pseudogene. This CDR3 has 16 amino acids. This CDR3 reads CASSIRVHRGQETQYF. The CDR3 DNA reads as TGTGCCAGCAGCATTCGGGTCCACAGGGGGCAAGAGACCCAGTACTTC.

The table lists this clone with a few counts. The chain has TRBV6-5 and TRBJ2-1, with TRBD1 matching over 11 bases. The CDR3 consists of 15 residues. V was clipped by 2 bases and J by 9 bases; unmatched bases: 6. Germline values: CDR1 MNHEY, CDR2 SVGAGI. The CDR3 DNA is TGTGCCAGCAGTTACCGTGGGACAGGGGGAAGTGAGCAGTTCTTC. Its protein is CASSYRGTGGSEQFF.

This clone occurred a few times. The chain links TRBV18 to TRBJ2-1, with 9 nucleotides matching TRBD2. CDR3 size: 15 residues. Losses at the gene ends were 6 bases for V and 8 bases for J; bases not matched to a gene: 11. CDR1 is KGHSH and CDR2 is LQKENI in the germline V gene. The CDR3 DNA reads as TGTGCCAGCTCGGAAGGGCGGGGGGGCCGTGATGAGCAGTTCTTC. Protein product: CASSEGRGGRDEQFF.

This chain joins TRBV29-1 and TRBJ2-1; 7 bases match TRBD2. The V and J ends lost 3 bases and 6 bases, in that order; junction bases with no gene match: 5. The length of the CDR3 is 13 residues. Germline V lookup: CDR1 SQVTM, CDR2 ANQGSEA. The CDR3 protein is CSVDPGGGNEQFF. The CDR3 DNA follows: TGCAGCGTTGATCCGGGGGGAGGCAATGAGCAGTTCTTC.

This rearrangement joins TRBV5-5 to TRBJ2-7; a possible D gene is TRBD2 (6 bases). Germline CDR1 SGHKS, CDR2 YYEKEE (reference sequence). The V gene lost 5 bases and the J gene lost 4 bases, with 16 bases spanning the gap. The CDR3 is 14 residues long. DNA for the CDR3: TGTGCCAGCAGTTTCGAGGGAGGCCGTTACGAGCAGTACTTC. It is translated as CASSFEGGRYEQYF.

V usage is TRBV19 and J usage is TRBJ2-2; D remains ambiguous. Trimming left V 3 bases short and J 4 bases short, with 15 bases between. The CDR3 consists of 16 residues. The germline CDR1 and CDR2 sequences are LNHDA and SQIVND (reference sequence). The CDR3 protein is CASSINAADITGELFF. The DNA of the CDR3 is TGTGCCAGTAGTATCAATGCGGCCGATATCACCGGGGAGCTGTTTTTT.

The V and J genes are TRBV6-6 and TRBJ1-4; D is unclear. The length of the CDR3 is 14 residues. V dropped 2 bases and J dropped 3 bases, with 7 bases sitting between them. Germline V gene lookup returns CDR1 MNHNY and CDR2 SVGAGI (reference sequence). The chain's CDR3 is CASSYGEPNEKLFF. The CDR3 bases are TGTGCCAGCAGTTACGGGGAGCCTAATGAAAAACTGTTTTTT.

The J gene is TRBJ1-1, the V gene TRBV30, with D hard to call. Germline assignment: CDR1 GTSNPN and CDR2 SVGIG (reference sequence). V lost 4 bases and J 6 bases, leaving 18 bases between the germline ends. This CDR3 comprises 14 residues. CDR3: CAWTWAAPGAEAFF. The CDR3 DNA reads as TGTGCCTGGACTTGGGCAGCGCCGGGAGCTGAAGCTTTCTTT.